The rows below give T cell receptor beta chains drawn from one sample of a study of early T cells in non-severe SARS-CoV-2 infection. TCRdb used MiXCR to reprocess the 5' RACE reads, holding one entry per CDR3 protein. Here the sample spans about 29,000 distinct CDR3 sequences, 5.4% being singletons. The specimen sequenced was whole blood. The origin of the receptors is an adult who was a healthcare worker with PCR-confirmed SARS-CoV-2 infection or an uninfected control (not recorded which). Each CDR3 is given with its conserved first and last residue. Each record gives: J gene, D gene, clone size, V gene, CDR3 protein, CDR3 DNA. A D gene is named only where the DNA matches it firmly. Clone sizes are given selectively: once, few, many, or a class where the clone is expanded.

J gene: TRBJ1-1; D gene: NA; clone size: NA; V gene: TRBV11-2; CDR3 protein: CASSLIRVTEAFF; CDR3 DNA: TGTGCCAGCAGCTTAATCCGCGTCACTGAAGCTTTCTTT
J gene: TRBJ2-1; D gene: NA; clone size: many; V gene: TRBV7-9; CDR3 protein: CASSSPTGVGYNEQFF; CDR3 DNA: TGTGCCAGCAGCTCCCCAACGGGAGTAGGCTACAATGAGCAGTTCTTC
J gene: TRBJ2-1; D gene: NA; clone size: few; V gene: TRBV6-2/TRBV6-3; CDR3 protein: CASSYASSYNEQFF; CDR3 DNA: TGTGCCAGCAGTTATGCGAGTTCCTACAATGAGCAGTTCTTC
J gene: TRBJ2-7; D gene: TRBD2; clone size: NA; V gene: TRBV20-1; CDR3 protein: CSASRGDSYEQYF; CDR3 DNA: TGCAGTGCTAGTCGGGGGGACTCCTACGAGCAGTACTTC
J gene: TRBJ1-1; D gene: NA; clone size: many; V gene: TRBV7-9; CDR3 protein: CASSGGIGTEAFF; CDR3 DNA: TGTGCCAGCAGCGGGGGCATTGGGACTGAAGCTTTCTTT
J gene: TRBJ1-2; D gene: NA; clone size: many; V gene: TRBV6-2/TRBV6-3; CDR3 protein: CASSFLRDGSDGYTF; CDR3 DNA: TGTGCCAGCAGTTTCTTGCGGGACGGAAGTGATGGCTACACCTTC
J gene: TRBJ2-1; D gene: NA; clone size: many; V gene: TRBV11-2; CDR3 protein: CASSHRHNEQFF; CDR3 DNA: TGTGCCAGCAGCCATCGGCACAATGAGCAGTTCTTC
J gene: TRBJ1-2; D gene: NA; clone size: many; V gene: TRBV6-1; CDR3 protein: CASSEGRYGYTF; CDR3 DNA: TGTGCCAGCAGTGAGGGCCGCTATGGCTACACCTTC
J gene: TRBJ2-1; D gene: TRBD2; clone size: NA; V gene: TRBV20-1; CDR3 protein: CSARPLRGGSYNEQFF; CDR3 DNA: TGCAGTGCTAGACCCCTGCGGGGGGGCTCCTACAATGAGCAGTTCTTC
J gene: TRBJ2-3; D gene: NA; clone size: many; V gene: TRBV11-2; CDR3 protein: CASSLLRGYTQYF; CDR3 DNA: TGTGCCAGCAGCTTACTCAGGGGCTATACGCAGTATTTT
J gene: TRBJ2-7; D gene: NA; clone size: few; V gene: TRBV11-2; CDR3 protein: CASSLGDTGLGQYF; CDR3 DNA: TGTGCCAGCAGTCTAGGGGATACAGGCCTCGGGCAGTACTTC
J gene: TRBJ2-6; D gene: NA; clone size: many; V gene: TRBV7-7; CDR3 protein: CASSLARTGASGANVLTF; CDR3 DNA: TGTGCTAGCAGCTTAGCTAGGACGGGAGCCTCTGGGGCCAACGTCCTGACTTTC
J gene: TRBJ1-5; D gene: NA; clone size: NA; V gene: TRBV6-2/TRBV6-3; CDR3 protein: CASNRQNNAAQHF; CDR3 DNA: TGTGCCAGCAACCGTCAGAATAATGCGGCCCAGCATTTT
J gene: TRBJ2-1; D gene: NA; clone size: many; V gene: TRBV5-1; CDR3 protein: CASSLGSGSLNEQFF; CDR3 DNA: TGCGCCAGCAGCTTGGGTTCCGGGTCCCTCAATGAGCAGTTCTTC
J gene: TRBJ2-5; D gene: TRBD1; clone size: many; V gene: TRBV6-2/TRBV6-3; CDR3 protein: CASSHGQGRETQYF; CDR3 DNA: TGTGCCAGCAGTCATGGACAGGGTAGAGAGACCCAGTACTTC
J gene: TRBJ1-5; D gene: TRBD1; clone size: many; V gene: TRBV12-3/TRBV12-4; CDR3 protein: CASTGQGHQPQHF; CDR3 DNA: TGTGCCAGCACAGGACAGGGCCATCAGCCCCAGCATTTT
J gene: TRBJ1-5; D gene: TRBD1; clone size: many; V gene: TRBV28; CDR3 protein: CASSLHRGRNLLPQHF; CDR3 DNA: TGTGCCAGCAGTTTACACAGGGGGCGCAACCTACTGCCCCAGCATTTT
J gene: TRBJ2-1; D gene: TRBD2; clone size: many; V gene: TRBV7-9; CDR3 protein: CASSLPLAEVYNEQFF; CDR3 DNA: TGTGCCAGCAGCTTACCCCTAGCGGAGGTATACAATGAGCAGTTCTTC
J gene: TRBJ2-2; D gene: TRBD2; clone size: many; V gene: TRBV6-2/TRBV6-3; CDR3 protein: CASSVPGLAGTNTGELFF; CDR3 DNA: TGTGCCAGCAGTGTTCCGGGACTAGCGGGGACAAACACCGGGGAGCTGTTTTTT
J gene: TRBJ2-7; D gene: NA; clone size: few; V gene: TRBV21-1; CDR3 protein: CATRETGPDEQYF; CDR3 DNA: TGTGCCACCCGCGAGACAGGGCCCGACGAGCAGTACTTC
J gene: TRBJ2-6; D gene: TRBD1; clone size: NA; V gene: TRBV20-1; CDR3 protein: CSASPRGPISGANVLTF; CDR3 DNA: TGCAGTGCTAGCCCCAGGGGGCCAATCTCTGGGGCCAACGTCCTGACTTTC